One and the same sample provided the 25 T cell receptor beta chains below, sequenced in a study of response to subunit inactivated influenza vaccine. Each CDR3 protein gets one entry after TCRdb re-called the RT-PCR reads with MiXCR. The table has around 580,000 distinct CDR3 sequences, 10% to 15% seen once; the top ten hold around 9.6%. This material consisted of PBMCs from blood, taken on the day of vaccination. These receptors were obtained from a man in his fifties or sixties who received an inactivated influenza vaccine.

This clonotype was seen ten or more times. This chain joins TRBV3-1 and TRBJ2-1; TRBD2 matches 10 bases. V gave up 8 bases and J gave up 10 bases; unmatched junction bases: 5. Germline loops: CDR1 LGHDT, CDR2 YNNKEL (reference sequence). There are 12 residues in the CDR3. The CDR3 sequence: CASLGLAREQFF. The CDR3 DNA reads TGTGCCAGCCTGGGACTAGCGAGAGAGCAGTTCTTC.

This clonotype was counted only a few times. The chain joins TRBV2 to TRBJ2-6; no definite D call. The V end was cut by 5 bases, the J end by 4 bases, with 18 bases between. The germline gives CDR1 SNHLY, CDR2 FYNNEI. The CDR3 covers 17 residues. This chain's CDR3 is CASSPYTGEAGANVLTF. CDR3 DNA: TGTGCCAGCAGTCCATATACGGGCGAAGCAGGGGCCAACGTCCTGACTTTC. Filled out from reference TRBV2 and TRBJ2-6, the complete variable domain reads EPEVTQTPSHQVTQMGQEVILRCVPISNHLYFYWYRQILGQKVEFLVSFYNNEISEKSEIFDDQFSVERPDGSNFTLKIRSTKLEDSAMYFCASSPYTGEAGANVLTFGAGSRLTVL.

The table lists this clonotype with a few counts. The chain couples TRBV28 to TRBJ2-1, with 10 bases that match TRBD1. The ends lost 2 bases at V and 14 bases at J; junction bases unmatched: 3. Germline CDR1 MDHEN, CDR2 SYDVKM. The CDR3 is 12 amino acids. The DNA of the CDR3 is TGTGCCAGCAGTTTACTGGACAGGGGGAAGTTCTTC. This codes for CASSLLDRGKFF.

The chain is built from TRBV4-1 and TRBJ1-4; tentatively, D is TRBD1 (5 bases). The V end was cut by 0 bases, the J end by 8 bases, with 16 bases between. This CDR3 region has 16 residues. Germline CDR1 and CDR2: MGHRA and YSYEKL. The CDR3 nucleotides are TGCGCCAGCAGCCAAGATACGGGGCGCTCATCCGAAAAACTGTTTTTT. This encodes CASSQDTGRSSEKLFF.

The J gene is TRBJ2-3, the V gene TRBV7-8; TRBD1 matches 8 bases. This CDR3 is built from 15 residues. The V and J ends lost 4 bases and 3 bases, in that order; junction bases with no gene match: 6. CDR1 is SGHVS and CDR2 is FQNEAQ in the germline V gene. This chain's CDR3 is CASSSWGQATDTQYF. In nucleotides, the CDR3 is TGTGCCAGCAGCTCCTGGGGACAGGCTACAGATACGCAGTATTTT.

This clonotype showed up many times. The J gene is TRBJ2-5, the V gene TRBV20-1; D is unclear. V lost 5 bases and J 2 bases, leaving 15 bases between the germline ends. The CDR3 loop spans 14 amino acids. CDR1 DFQATT and CDR2 SNEGSKA come from the germline V gene (reference sequence). In DNA form, the CDR3 reads TGCAGTGCTCGACGGCACGGATCACAAGAGACCCAGTACTTC. Residues: CSARRHGSQETQYF.

V is TRBV12-3 or TRBV12-4 and J is TRBJ1-2, with unresolved D. The CDR3 runs 12 residues. V shed 0 bases and J shed 4 bases, with 3 bases lying between them. DNA for the CDR3: TGTGCCAGCAGTTTAGCCCGCTATGGCTACACCTTC. It specifies CASSLARYGYTF.

A few counts support this clonotype. V gene TRBV11-2 combines with J gene TRBJ2-5; TRBD2 aligns across 8 bases. Germline CDR1 reads SGHAT; CDR2 reads FQNNGV. This CDR3 comprises 15 residues. V dropped 0 bases and J dropped 1; count of bases not matched to a gene: 1. The DNA for the CDR3 is TGTGCCAGCAGCTTAGATCTAGCGGGCCAAGAGACCCAGTACTTC. It encodes CASSLDLAGQETQYF.

In this sample, this clonotype turned up a few times. The chain couples TRBV5-1 to TRBJ2-1; D gene ambiguous. The CDR3 runs to 17 residues. Trimming took off 0 bases at V and 6 bases at J, with 19 bases between the two ends. Germline CDR1 SGHRS, CDR2 YFSETQ. The CDR3 DNA sequence: TGCGCCAGCAGCTTGGCCTCGTCGAGCAGGACCGGCAATGAGCAGTTCTTC. This sequence encodes CASSLASSSRTGNEQFF.

V gene TRBV9 combines with J gene TRBJ1-2; D may be TRBD1 (6 bases). Between the trimmed V and J ends, which lost 10 bases and 3 bases, there was a span of 19 bases. Germline V CDR1 and CDR2: SGDLS, YYNGEE. The CDR3 has 14 residues. CDR3 protein: CASNAGAFHYGYTF. The CDR3 bases are TGTGCCTCCAACGCAGGGGCTTTTCACTATGGCTACACCTTC.

This clonotype was counted between two and nine times. The rearrangement links TRBV7-9 to TRBJ2-1; D unclear. V lost 5 bases, J lost 8 bases, and 4 bases lay in between. This CDR3 comprises 10 residues. CDR1 is SEHNR, CDR2 FQNEAQ, per germline (reference sequence). The CDR3 bases are TGTGCCAGCAGCCCCCATGAGCAGTTCTTC. Its translation: CASSPHEQFF.

The rearrangement links TRBV12-3 or TRBV12-4 to TRBJ1-5, with D maybe TRBD1 (5 bases). The V end lost 3 bases, the J end lost 2 bases, and 20 bases lay between the germline ends. The CDR3 consists of 18 residues. CDR3 protein: CASSFGTGVDKGNQPQHF. In DNA form, the CDR3 reads TGTGCCAGCAGTTTTGGTACGGGGGTTGACAAGGGCAATCAGCCCCAGCATTTT.

In DNA form, the CDR3 reads TGTGCCACCAGTTCACCTGGTAACAATGAGCAGTTCTTC. It translates to CATSSPGNNEQFF. J is TRBJ2-1 and V is TRBV24-1; D gene uncertain. CDR1 is KGHDR and CDR2 is SFDVKD in the germline V gene. Deletions cut 6 bases from V and 5 bases from J, with 10 bases between. This CDR3 contains 13 residues.

This clonotype was seen only a few times. V usage is TRBV10-3 and J usage is TRBJ2-7; 7 bases are shared with TRBD1. This CDR3 spans 15 amino acids. Germline-derived CDR1 and CDR2 are ENHRY and SYGVKD. The V segment lost 7 bases and the J segment 2 bases; nucleotides outside the gene matches: 11. CDR3 sequence (DNA): TGTGCCATCAATCGGTCCGGGACAGCTACCTACGAGCAGTACTTC. It is translated as CAINRSGTATYEQYF.

This clonotype came up a few times. The chain links TRBV19 to TRBJ1-5, with D unresolved. Germline assignment: CDR1 LNHDA and CDR2 SQIVND (reference sequence). Between the trimmed V and J ends, which lost 6 bases and 4 bases, there was a span of 10 bases. The CDR3 covers 13 residues. The CDR3 nucleotides read TGTGCCAGTAGCACAACAAGAAATCAGCCCCAGCATTTT. This translates into CASSTTRNQPQHF.

The chain uses TRBV7-3 and TRBJ2-7, with TRBD2 as a possible D gene (5 bases). CDR1 and CDR2 from the germline V gene are SGHTA and FQGTGA. This CDR3 has 14 amino acids. Trimming pared 4 bases from V and 0 bases from J, leaving 10 bases between. CDR3 DNA sequence: TGTGCCAGCAGCTGGAAACTAGGCTCCTACGAGCAGTACTTC. Amino acid sequence: CASSWKLGSYEQYF.

This clonotype has only a few counts. The V gene is TRBV7-2, the J gene TRBJ1-6; D uncertain. The CDR3 loop spans 15 amino acids. Germline-derived CDR1 and CDR2 are SGHTA and FQGNSA. V was pared by 1 base and J by 3 bases, with 7 bases between. The CDR3 loop is CASSLVGDYNSPLHF. In DNA, the CDR3 is TGTGCCAGCAGCTTAGTAGGAGACTATAATTCACCCCTCCACTTT.

This clonotype was observed many times. V and J are TRBV6-5 and TRBJ1-4; D unclear. The CDR3 has 14 residues. V was cut by 3 bases and J by 7 bases, with 12 bases left in between. Germline CDR1 MNHEY, CDR2 SVGAGI. The CDR3 protein is CASSYSRMGEKLFF. In DNA, the CDR3 is TGTGCCAGCAGTTATTCCCGAATGGGTGAAAAACTGTTTTTT.

This clonotype was observed a few times. V gene TRBV9 combines with J gene TRBJ2-5; D ambiguous. Germline CDR1 and CDR2: SGDLS and YYNGEE. This CDR3 is built from 16 residues. V lost 0 bases, J lost 4 bases, and 16 bases lay in between. The CDR3 DNA follows: TGTGCCAGCAGCGTAGGAGTGGCTGATGGTGGAGAGACCCAGTACTTC. The encoded protein is CASSVGVADGGETQYF.

This clonotype was detected only a few times. V is TRBV28 and J is TRBJ2-3; 9 nucleotides align to TRBD2. With V trimmed by 6 bases and J by 5 bases, 12 bases remained unmatched. Germline assignment: CDR1 MDHEN and CDR2 SYDVKM. The CDR3 spans 16 residues. The CDR3 loop reads CASSSRAGGQIDTQYF. CDR3 coding DNA: TGTGCCAGCAGCTCCCGTGCGGGGGGGCAAATAGATACGCAGTATTTT.

This clonotype has a count of ten or more. The chain is built from TRBV28 and TRBJ1-2; D is perhaps TRBD1 (6 bases). The CDR3 loop spans 14 amino acids. The V and J ends lost 3 bases and 4 bases respectively, with 12 bases between them. Germline CDR1 MDHEN, CDR2 SYDVKM. The CDR3 DNA reads as TGTGCCAGCAGTTTCCGTGGACAGTTCTATGGCTACACCTTC. Protein product: CASSFRGQFYGYTF.

This clonotype came up a few times. The chain is built from TRBV28 and TRBJ2-7; 13 bases match TRBD2. Per germline, CDR1 MDHEN and CDR2 SYDVKM. The CDR3 has 16 residues. J lost 4 bases, V lost 5 bases, and 8 bases had no gene match. The CDR3 region is CASSAPGLAGVYEQYF. The CDR3 DNA reads as TGTGCCAGCAGTGCCCCTGGACTAGCGGGAGTATACGAGCAGTACTTC.

This clonotype was found a few times. CDR3 sequence (DNA): TGTGCCAGCAGCTTCCAGGGTGCTCTGGGAAACACCATATATTTT. Translation gives CASSFQGALGNTIYF. The V call is TRBV5-6, the J call TRBJ1-3; D is possibly TRBD1 (5 bases). Germline V gives CDR1 SGHDT, CDR2 YYEEEE. This CDR3 region has 15 residues. Trimming shortened V by 2 bases and J by 4 bases, and 13 bases separated the two germline ends.

This clonotype was picked up a small number of times. V is TRBV9 and J is TRBJ2-7, with 7 bases fitting TRBD2. The germline V gene encodes CDR1 SGDLS and CDR2 YYNGEE. V lost 0 bases to trimming and J lost 4 bases; unmatched junction nucleotides: 7. The CDR3 has 15 amino acids. This chain's CDR3 is CASSVDFGSGYEQYF. For the CDR3, the DNA is TGTGCCAGCAGCGTAGATTTTGGTAGCGGGTACGAGCAGTACTTC.

This clonotype was picked up a small number of times. The rearrangement joins TRBV7-2 to TRBJ2-1, with 7 bases identical to TRBD2. The V and J ends lost 1 base and 6 bases, in that order; junction bases with no gene match: 9. From germline, CDR1 is SGHTA and CDR2 FQGNSA. The CDR3 is made up of 16 amino acids. The CDR3 region is CASSLEVAGRGNEQFF. Here the CDR3 DNA reads TGTGCCAGCAGCTTAGAGGTAGCGGGCCGGGGCAATGAGCAGTTCTTC.